This T cell receptor (beta chain) was sequenced in a study of CD8 T cells in ankylosing spondylitis. This clonotype has just a few counts. V shed 4 bases and J shed 0 bases, with 12 bases lying between them. The CDR3 totals 15 residues. From the 5' RACE reads, TCRdb called clonotypes with MiXCR, one entry per CDR3 protein. This repertoire shows about 110,000 distinct CDR3 sequences, about 25% found once; its top ten account for roughly an eighth. This chain connects TRBV12-3 or TRBV12-4 to TRBJ2-5; D may be TRBD1 (5 bases). The sample taken for sequencing was synovial fluid, either unsorted or a sorted T cell fraction (not recorded which). This sequence was found in a male donor with ankylosing spondylitis. Written as DNA, the CDR3 is TGTGCCAGCAGTTCCCCGACAGCAAACCAAGAGACCCAGTACTTC. Amino acid sequence: CASSSPTANQETQYF.